This T cell receptor (beta chain) was sequenced during a study of T cell responses to AZD1222 COVID-19 vaccine. On this clone itself: As yet, its antigen is unknown.

Looked up from germline, CDR1 is MNHNY and CDR2 is SVGAGI (reference sequence). This CDR3 is 14 amino acids long. V shed 5 bases, J shed 7 bases, and the junction held 9 bases outside the gene matches. Only in-frame clones appear in the TCRdb table, and some are missing; sequencing was by immunoSEQ multiplex PCR. Here the sample spans 80,000 or so clones, more than 90% being singletons. Study-wide points: Among those given AZD1222, only six were seropositive at baseline.

This clonotype originated in an adult in good health. This chain uses TRBV6-6 with TRBJ1-2; 8 nucleotides agree with TRBD1. The sample in question was peripheral blood, obtained on day 0 of AZD1222 vaccination. CDR3 loop: CASSQDRVRSGYTF. DNA for the CDR3: TGTGCCAGCAGTCAGGACAGGGTTAGGTCTGGCTACACCTTC.